Below, 5 T cell receptor beta chains from the same sample are listed, as sequenced in a study of cytomegalovirus exposure and HLA in healthy donors. PCR used 60 Vbeta primers and 13 Jbeta primers. Assay used: immunoSEQ multiplex PCR; TCRdb lists only in-frame clones, some missing. The sample carries under 200,000 clones, roughly 80% recorded once. The specimen sequenced was PBMCs. The receptors originated from a male donor in good health and CMV-seropositive.

The V call is TRBV27, the J call TRBJ1-2; D may be TRBD1 (5 bases). The CDR3 covers 13 residues. With 6 bases removed from V and 5 bases from J, the gap between germline ends came to 13 bases. The germline CDR1 and CDR2 sequences are MNHEY and SMNVEV (reference sequence). CDR3 residues: CASRSGRLYGYTF. The DNA for the CDR3 is TGTGCCAGCAGGTCAGGGCGCTTGTATGGCTACACCTTC.

This chain uses TRBV5-6 with TRBJ2-7; 10 bases fit TRBD1. The CDR3 length is 19 residues. The J segment lost 2 bases and the V segment lost 4 bases, leaving 18 bases of the junction unmatched. Germline CDR1 SGHDT, CDR2 YYEEEE. CDR3 nucleotides: TGTGCCAGCAGCCCCGCTTACCGTTCGACCGGGACAGGGGCCTACGAGCAGTACTTC. Amino acids: CASSPAYRSTGTGAYEQYF.

This sequence joins TRBV5-4 and TRBJ2-2, with 7 bases aligning to TRBD1. The CDR3 contains 16 residues. Germline values: CDR1 SGHNT, CDR2 YYREEE (reference sequence). J lost 0 bases, V lost 4 bases, and 6 bases had no gene match. CDR3 in amino acids: CASSPQTGTNTGELFF. Here the CDR3 DNA reads TGTGCCAGCAGCCCCCAGACAGGGACGAACACCGGGGAGCTGTTTTTT.

The chain joins TRBV28 to TRBJ2-5, with a weak D call TRBD1 (6 bases). The J call may be mistaken, given a closer DNA end match to TRBJ2-7. Germline V gene sequence: CDR1 MDHEN, CDR2 SYDVKM. There are 15 residues in the CDR3. The CDR3, as DNA: TGTGCCAGCAGTCCTCAACAGGGTTTCTCCTACGAGCAGTACTTC. Translating gives CASSPQQGFSYEQYF.

The gene calls are TRBV28 and TRBJ2-7; 12 bases align to TRBD2. This CDR3 is built from 15 residues. Germline V gene sequence: CDR1 MDHEN, CDR2 SYDVKM. Trimming removed 8 bases from V and 4 bases from J; junction bases left unmatched: 9. The CDR3 DNA follows: TGTGCCAGCGCAACCCCTAGCGGGGGGGTATACGAGCAGTACTTC. This gives the protein CASATPSGGVYEQYF. Full variable domain (rest looked up from reference TRBV28 and TRBJ2-7): DVKVTQSSRYLVKRTGEKVFLECVQDMDHENMFWYRQDPGLGLRLIYFSYDVKMKEKGDIPEGYSVSREKKERFSLILESASTNQTSMYLCASATPSGGVYEQYFGPGTRLTVT.